This T cell receptor beta chain comes out of a study of CD8+CD57+ T cells in acquired aplastic anemia (dated by TCRdb to the late 2010s). A note on the overall study: Extracted DNA from sorted CD4+ and CD8+ cells averaged approximately 3 ug, ranging from about 0.18 to 27.4 ug. Healthy donor samples averaged roughly 10 million reads for CD4+ and 11.0 million for CD8+ cells. Summary of the overall study and its limitations: Around 27 CD8+ CDR3 sequences were shared between patients and controls but appeared highly expressed in patients and within their immunodominant clones. CD8+ Simpson's diversity did not differ significantly between patients and healthy controls (P=0.060).

Profiling of TCR beta VDJ combinations and CDR3 sequences used genomic DNA as the template. An Illumina HiSeq 2000 was used for TCR repertoire sequencing. Processing in the source paper ran as follows. TRBV/TRBJ rearrangement plots, CDR3 size and DJ length profiles, and Simpson's diversity index were used to assess repertoires. The most abundant DNA sequence in the deep sequencing data was defined as the immunodominant clone. CDR3 amino acid sequences were checked for sharing across subjects and were also compared against the VDJdb database and published repertoires. The public reads were quality trimmed at Q25 with fastp and then assembled into clones with MiXCR by TCRdb, keeping productive beta chains. Each record represents a unique CDR3 protein, reported with the most common genes and DNA among its rows. Clone size and V and J calls follow TCRdb, not the original study. The table for this sample lists 400,000 to 450,000 distinct CDR3 sequences; about 70% of them were counted only once. The top ten hold under 4.5% of the sample.

This clonotype was observed once. This receptor's antigen is unknown. At one boundary the junction diverges from the germline segment, which might be a read error. The study deep-sequenced TCR repertoires of sorted CD4+ and CD8+ blood T cells from severe aplastic anemia patients and healthy subjects. Ficoll-Paque density gradient centrifugation was used to isolate peripheral blood mononuclear cells. CD4+ and CD8+ T cells were sorted by FACS or magnetic beads before DNA extraction. CDR1 and CDR2 were assigned from the germline V gene as SGHRS and YFSETQ. From its cysteine to its phenylalanine, the CDR3 spans 11 amino acids. Only the CDR3 DNA is retained, 33 bases long and in frame from the first base.

Recombination joined TRBV5-1 with TRBJ1-1; too little of a D gene remains to name it. Sequencing used sorted CD4+, CD8+, or CD8+CD57+ T cells (not recorded which) from PBMCs. This sequence originates from a human donor in good health, serving as a control. The DNA reads as follows: TGCGCCAGCAGGTCGACGACCCAACACCTCTTT. It translates as CASRSTTQHLF.